The rows below give T cell receptor beta chains drawn from one sample of a study of cytomegalovirus exposure and HLA in healthy donors. The data were produced by immunoSEQ multiplex PCR, yet TCRdb's version contains in-frame clones alone and is incomplete. The data hold approximately 140,000 clones, with 60% to 85% observed a single time. The sample comprised PBMCs. Receptor source: a man aged 18 to 30 in good health and CMV-seronegative. Both conserved end residues are part of each CDR3. A D gene is named only where the DNA matches it firmly. Expanded clones are given a class, and other clones once, few, many or no size at all.

CDR3 length: 14
clone size: NA
J gene: TRBJ2-3
D gene: NA
V gene: TRBV5-1
CDR3 protein: CASSLAMGGHTQYF
CDR3 DNA: TGCGCCAGCAGCTTGGCCATGGGGGGACATACGCAGTATTTT

CDR3 length: 14
clone size: NA
J gene: TRBJ1-2
D gene: NA
V gene: TRBV14
CDR3 protein: CASSRGGNSYGYTF
CDR3 DNA: TGTGCCAGCAGTCGGGGAGGTAACAGCTATGGCTACACCTTC

CDR3 length: 14
clone size: NA
J gene: TRBJ1-4
D gene: NA
V gene: TRBV19
CDR3 protein: CASTGHSTNEKLFF
CDR3 DNA: TGTGCCAGCACGGGACACTCAACTAATGAAAAACTGTTTTTT

CDR3 length: 15
clone size: NA
J gene: TRBJ1-1
D gene: TRBD1
V gene: TRBV9
CDR3 protein: CASSALGQTDTEAFF
CDR3 DNA: TGTGCCAGCAGCGCCTTGGGACAGACAGACACTGAAGCTTTCTTT

CDR3 length: 16
clone size: few
J gene: TRBJ1-5
D gene: NA
V gene: TRBV19
CDR3 protein: CASTTHGAPSNQPQHF
CDR3 DNA: TGTGCCAGTACCACTCATGGGGCGCCGAGCAATCAGCCCCAGCATTTT

CDR3 length: 13
clone size: NA
J gene: TRBJ2-1
D gene: NA
V gene: TRBV11-1
CDR3 protein: CASSLAGQWEQFF
CDR3 DNA: TGTGCCAGCAGCTTAGCTGGGCAGTGGGAGCAGTTCTTC

CDR3 length: 14
clone size: few
J gene: TRBJ2-3
D gene: NA
V gene: TRBV28
CDR3 protein: CASSFTGLRDTQYF
CDR3 DNA: TGTGCCAGCAGTTTTACAGGTCTCCGAGATACGCAGTATTTT

CDR3 length: 13
clone size: NA
J gene: TRBJ1-1
D gene: NA
V gene: TRBV10-1
CDR3 protein: CASTPGLGAEAFF
CDR3 DNA: TGCGCCAGCACCCCCGGTTTAGGGGCTGAAGCTTTCTTT

CDR3 length: 13
clone size: NA
J gene: TRBJ2-1
D gene: TRBD1
V gene: TRBV27
CDR3 protein: CASRYTGDDEQFF
CDR3 DNA: TGTGCCAGCAGGTACACAGGGGATGATGAGCAGTTCTTC

CDR3 length: 16
clone size: NA
J gene: TRBJ2-1
D gene: TRBD2
V gene: TRBV7-9
CDR3 protein: CASSPDAGDSYNEQFF
CDR3 DNA: TGTGCCAGCAGCCCTGATGCGGGAGACTCCTACAATGAGCAGTTCTTC

CDR3 length: 17
clone size: NA
J gene: TRBJ2-7
D gene: NA
V gene: TRBV10-3
CDR3 protein: CAISESPRQGLIYEQYF
CDR3 DNA: TGTGCCATCAGTGAGTCCCCCCGGCAGGGGCTAATCTACGAGCAGTACTTC

CDR3 length: 14
clone size: NA
J gene: TRBJ1-1
D gene: NA
V gene: TRBV28
CDR3 protein: CASSFGGSNTEAFF
CDR3 DNA: TGTGCCAGCAGTTTCGGGGGGTCGAACACTGAAGCTTTCTTT

CDR3 length: 16
clone size: NA
J gene: TRBJ2-3
D gene: TRBD2
V gene: TRBV5-1
CDR3 protein: CASSVGTSGSPDTQYF
CDR3 DNA: TGCGCCAGCAGCGTTGGTACTAGCGGGAGTCCAGATACGCAGTATTTT

CDR3 length: 14
clone size: NA
J gene: TRBJ1-1
D gene: TRBD1
V gene: TRBV2
CDR3 protein: CASRRTGPGTEAFF
CDR3 DNA: TGTGCCAGCAGACGGACAGGGCCGGGGACTGAAGCTTTCTTT

CDR3 length: 16
clone size: NA
J gene: TRBJ2-1
D gene: TRBD2
V gene: TRBV27
CDR3 protein: CASSLFAAGGIGEQFF
CDR3 DNA: TGTGCCAGCAGTTTATTCGCCGCGGGAGGGATCGGGGAGCAGTTCTTC

CDR3 length: 17
clone size: NA
J gene: TRBJ1-5
D gene: TRBD1
V gene: TRBV4-2
CDR3 protein: CASSQLGTGISSQPQHF
CDR3 DNA: TGTGCCAGCAGCCAACTAGGGACAGGGATATCGAGTCAGCCCCAGCATTTT

CDR3 length: 16
clone size: NA
J gene: TRBJ2-7
D gene: TRBD1
V gene: TRBV6-6
CDR3 protein: CASSYSRDRGLDEQYF
CDR3 DNA: TGTGCCAGCAGTTACTCGAGGGACAGGGGGCTAGACGAGCAGTACTTC

CDR3 length: 17
clone size: once
J gene: TRBJ1-1
D gene: TRBD1
V gene: TRBV7-3
CDR3 protein: CASSTWTGLKVGTEAFF
CDR3 DNA: TGTGCCAGCAGCACGTGGACAGGGCTAAAGGTGGGCACTGAAGCTTTCTTT

CDR3 length: 13
clone size: NA
J gene: TRBJ1-1
D gene: NA
V gene: TRBV9
CDR3 protein: CASSVELSTEAFF
CDR3 DNA: TGTGCCAGCAGCGTCGAACTGAGCACTGAAGCTTTCTTT

CDR3 length: 14
clone size: NA
J gene: TRBJ1-2
D gene: TRBD1
V gene: TRBV7-2
CDR3 protein: CASSLTGLDYGYTF
CDR3 DNA: TGTGCCAGCAGCTTGACAGGGCTTGACTATGGCTACACCTTC

CDR3 length: 10
clone size: few
J gene: TRBJ1-1
D gene: TRBD1
V gene: TRBV20-1
CDR3 protein: CSAGGQEAFF
CDR3 DNA: TGCAGTGCTGGGGGACAGGAAGCTTTCTTT

CDR3 length: 13
clone size: NA
J gene: TRBJ2-1
D gene: TRBD2
V gene: TRBV19
CDR3 protein: CASKGLDYNEQFF
CDR3 DNA: TGTGCCAGTAAGGGACTAGACTACAATGAGCAGTTCTTC

CDR3 length: 13
clone size: NA
J gene: TRBJ1-1
D gene: TRBD1
V gene: TRBV12-5
CDR3 protein: CASGRTGGTEAFF
CDR3 DNA: TGTGCTAGTGGTCGCACAGGGGGCACTGAAGCTTTCTTT

CDR3 length: 12
clone size: NA
J gene: TRBJ2-1
D gene: NA
V gene: TRBV7-9
CDR3 protein: CSSSVQGNEQFF
CDR3 DNA: TGTTCCAGCAGCGTACAGGGAAATGAGCAGTTCTTC

CDR3 length: 14
clone size: NA
J gene: TRBJ2-7
D gene: NA
V gene: TRBV4-1
CDR3 protein: CASSPSRRAESQYF
CDR3 DNA: TGCGCCAGCAGCCCCTCGAGACGAGCGGAAAGTCAGTACTTC

CDR3 length: 13
clone size: NA
J gene: TRBJ1-2
D gene: TRBD1
V gene: TRBV6-5
CDR3 protein: CASSYTGEIGYTF
CDR3 DNA: TGTGCCAGCAGTTACACAGGGGAAATCGGCTACACCTTC

CDR3 length: 16
clone size: NA
J gene: TRBJ2-7
D gene: NA
V gene: TRBV4-2
CDR3 protein: CASSQDGGGSWDEQYF
CDR3 DNA: TGTGCCAGCAGCCAAGATGGGGGCGGGAGTTGGGACGAGCAGTACTTC

CDR3 length: 13
clone size: NA
J gene: TRBJ1-2
D gene: NA
V gene: TRBV11-2
CDR3 protein: CASSFGGAGGYTF
CDR3 DNA: TGTGCCAGCAGCTTTGGGGGCGCAGGGGGCTACACCTTC

CDR3 length: 13
clone size: NA
J gene: TRBJ1-1
D gene: NA
V gene: TRBV6-5
CDR3 protein: CASSTDSFTEAFF
CDR3 DNA: TGTGCCAGCAGTACGGACAGTTTCACTGAAGCTTTCTTT

CDR3 length: 15
clone size: NA
J gene: TRBJ1-5
D gene: TRBD1
V gene: TRBV6-1
CDR3 protein: CASSVGGQGHQPQHF
CDR3 DNA: TGTGCCAGCAGTGTGGGGGGACAGGGCCATCAGCCCCAGCATTTT

CDR3 length: 14
clone size: NA
J gene: TRBJ2-2
D gene: TRBD2
V gene: TRBV29-1
CDR3 protein: CSAAGGPNTGELFF
CDR3 DNA: TGCAGCGCCGCGGGGGGTCCGAACACCGGGGAGCTGTTTTTT

CDR3 length: 15
clone size: NA
J gene: TRBJ2-7
D gene: TRBD2
V gene: TRBV7-2
CDR3 protein: CASSRQGGLAGEQYF
CDR3 DNA: TGTGCCAGCAGCCGACAAGGGGGACTAGCAGGCGAGCAGTACTTC

CDR3 length: 17
clone size: once
J gene: TRBJ1-1
D gene: TRBD1
V gene: TRBV19
CDR3 protein: CASSIEDRGRANTEAFF
CDR3 DNA: TGTGCCAGTAGTATAGAGGACAGGGGTCGCGCGAACACTGAAGCTTTCTTT

CDR3 length: 15
clone size: NA
J gene: TRBJ1-6
D gene: NA
V gene: TRBV5-8
CDR3 protein: CASSLGEGLRSPLHF
CDR3 DNA: TGTGCCAGCAGCTTGGGAGAGGGTTTACGGTCACCCCTCCACTTT

CDR3 length: 15
clone size: NA
J gene: TRBJ2-7
D gene: NA
V gene: TRBV6-1
CDR3 protein: CASSNTGLEAAEQYF
CDR3 DNA: TGTGCCAGCAGCAATACAGGGCTCGAGGCCGCCGAGCAGTACTTC

CDR3 length: 15
clone size: few
J gene: TRBJ1-1
D gene: TRBD1
V gene: TRBV19
CDR3 protein: CASTTLGTGSTEAFF
CDR3 DNA: TGTGCCAGTACCACTCTCGGGACAGGGAGCACTGAAGCTTTCTTT

CDR3 length: 17
clone size: NA
J gene: TRBJ1-1
D gene: NA
V gene: TRBV19
CDR3 protein: CASSLQGWGVLDTEAFF
CDR3 DNA: TGTGCCAGTAGTCTCCAGGGATGGGGTGTATTGGACACTGAAGCTTTCTTT

CDR3 length: 13
clone size: NA
J gene: TRBJ2-5
D gene: TRBD2
V gene: TRBV12-5
CDR3 protein: CASGRGGQETQYF
CDR3 DNA: TGTGCTAGTGGCCGCGGGGGCCAAGAGACCCAGTACTTC

CDR3 length: 16
clone size: NA
J gene: TRBJ2-3
D gene: TRBD1
V gene: TRBV27
CDR3 protein: CASSLRQGMGTDTQYF
CDR3 DNA: TGTGCCAGCAGCCTTAGACAGGGGATGGGCACAGATACGCAGTATTTT

CDR3 length: 15
clone size: NA
J gene: TRBJ2-1
D gene: TRBD2
V gene: TRBV11-3
CDR3 protein: CASSSSSGRHNEQFF
CDR3 DNA: TGTGCCAGCAGCAGTTCTAGCGGGAGACACAATGAGCAGTTCTTC

CDR3 length: 11
clone size: few
J gene: TRBJ2-5
D gene: NA
V gene: TRBV30
CDR3 protein: CAWSALVDQYF
CDR3 DNA: TGTGCCTGGAGTGCTCTAGTCGACCAGTACTTC

CDR3 length: 17
clone size: once
J gene: TRBJ2-7
D gene: NA
V gene: TRBV5-5
CDR3 protein: CASSLGETRSGVHEQYF
CDR3 DNA: TGTGCCAGCAGCCTGGGAGAGACACGGAGCGGCGTCCACGAGCAGTACTTC

CDR3 length: 13
clone size: NA
J gene: TRBJ1-1
D gene: TRBD1
V gene: TRBV28
CDR3 protein: CASISQGVTEAFF
CDR3 DNA: TGTGCCAGCATCTCACAGGGGGTCACTGAAGCTTTCTTT

CDR3 length: 16
clone size: NA
J gene: TRBJ2-7
D gene: NA
V gene: TRBV5-1
CDR3 protein: CASSPGGTANSYEQYF
CDR3 DNA: TGCGCCAGCAGCCCTGGGGGGACGGCTAACTCCTACGAGCAGTACTTC

CDR3 length: 16
clone size: NA
J gene: TRBJ2-7
D gene: TRBD2
V gene: TRBV10-1
CDR3 protein: CASSELLAGGLYEQYF
CDR3 DNA: TGCGCCAGCAGTGAGTTACTGGCGGGAGGGCTCTACGAGCAGTACTTC

CDR3 length: 17
clone size: NA
J gene: TRBJ1-1
D gene: TRBD1
V gene: TRBV11-2
CDR3 protein: CASRPEGMVRGQVEAFF
CDR3 DNA: TGTGCCAGCCGGCCCGAGGGGATGGTCAGGGGGCAGGTTGAAGCTTTCTTT

CDR3 length: 17
clone size: NA
J gene: TRBJ2-3
D gene: TRBD1
V gene: TRBV29-1
CDR3 protein: CSVPYIPQGAGTSTQYF
CDR3 DNA: TGCAGCGTCCCTTACATACCCCAGGGGGCAGGCACAAGTACGCAGTATTTT

CDR3 length: 14
clone size: NA
J gene: TRBJ2-7
D gene: NA
V gene: TRBV5-1
CDR3 protein: CASSSTGPGYEQYF
CDR3 DNA: TGCGCCAGCAGCTCCACAGGGCCTGGCTACGAGCAGTACTTC

CDR3 length: 16
clone size: few
J gene: TRBJ2-1
D gene: TRBD1
V gene: TRBV6-6
CDR3 protein: CASLRSGTGGSNEQFF
CDR3 DNA: TGTGCCAGCTTGAGGTCCGGGACAGGGGGCTCCAATGAGCAGTTCTTC

CDR3 length: 13
clone size: NA
J gene: TRBJ1-1
D gene: NA
V gene: TRBV30
CDR3 protein: CAWELIPDTEAFF
CDR3 DNA: TGTGCCTGGGAGCTTATTCCTGACACTGAAGCTTTCTTT

CDR3 length: 15
clone size: NA
J gene: TRBJ2-1
D gene: NA
V gene: TRBV6-5
CDR3 protein: CASSLGGAGRNEQFF
CDR3 DNA: TGTGCCAGCAGTCTGGGGGGGGCCGGGCGGAATGAGCAGTTCTTC

CDR3 length: 17
clone size: few
J gene: TRBJ1-5
D gene: NA
V gene: TRBV19
CDR3 protein: CASSIANSGGSNQPQHF
CDR3 DNA: TGTGCCAGTAGTATAGCCAACAGTGGCGGGAGCAATCAGCCCCAGCATTTT

CDR3 length: 15
clone size: NA
J gene: TRBJ2-3
D gene: TRBD1
V gene: TRBV6-4
CDR3 protein: CASSDSPGGADTQYF
CDR3 DNA: TGTGCCAGCAGTGACTCACCAGGGGGCGCAGATACGCAGTATTTT

CDR3 length: 15
clone size: NA
J gene: TRBJ2-7
D gene: TRBD1
V gene: TRBV6-6
CDR3 protein: CASSHGQGMSYEQYF
CDR3 DNA: TGTGCCAGCAGCCACGGACAGGGGATGTCCTACGAGCAGTACTTC

CDR3 length: 14
clone size: NA
J gene: TRBJ2-7
D gene: TRBD1
V gene: TRBV9
CDR3 protein: CASSVGDSTYEQYF
CDR3 DNA: TGTGCCAGCAGCGTAGGGGACAGCACCTACGAGCAGTACTTC

CDR3 length: 13
clone size: NA
J gene: TRBJ2-7
D gene: NA
V gene: TRBV2
CDR3 protein: CASYRASGYEQYF
CDR3 DNA: TGTGCCAGCTACCGCGCTTCGGGATACGAGCAGTACTTC

CDR3 length: 17
clone size: once
J gene: TRBJ2-1
D gene: TRBD1
V gene: TRBV25-1
CDR3 protein: CASSEYRSDRGGNEQFF
CDR3 DNA: TGTGCCAGCAGTGAATATCGCTCTGACAGGGGAGGCAATGAGCAGTTCTTC

CDR3 length: 15
clone size: NA
J gene: TRBJ1-1
D gene: NA
V gene: TRBV5-6
CDR3 protein: CASSLFSPGNTEAFF
CDR3 DNA: TGTGCCAGCAGCTTGTTTTCCCCGGGGAACACTGAAGCTTTCTTT

CDR3 length: 16
clone size: NA
J gene: TRBJ2-7
D gene: NA
V gene: TRBV7-2
CDR3 protein: CASSSQGRGRSYEQYF
CDR3 DNA: TGTGCCAGCAGCTCCCAGGGCAGGGGGAGGTCCTACGAGCAGTACTTC

CDR3 length: 15
clone size: NA
J gene: TRBJ1-1
D gene: NA
V gene: TRBV2
CDR3 protein: CASRGPTGGDTEAFF
CDR3 DNA: TGTGCCAGCAGGGGGCCCACGGGGGGAGACACTGAAGCTTTCTTT